These 14 T cell receptor beta chains were sequenced from one sample in a study of CD8 T cells in ankylosing spondylitis. Notes on the study in general: Seemingly characteristic of ankylosing spondylitis blood was a TCR beta motif consisting of about 8 highly homologous variants.

No antigen is known for these receptors. TCRdb passed the 5' RACE reads through MiXCR, listing each CDR3 protein once. The profile shows some 840,000 distinct CDR3 sequences, roughly 12% of them singletons. Sequencing was done on a sample of blood, either unsorted or a sorted T cell fraction (not recorded which). The origin of the receptors is a male donor with ankylosing spondylitis.

This clonotype was observed a few times. The CDR3 nucleotides read TGTGCCAGCAGCCGAGAGACGAGTCCGGTCTATGGCTACACCTTC. Its protein product is CASSRETSPVYGYTF. The chain couples TRBV4-2 to TRBJ1-2; unclear D gene. The CDR3 sequence is 15 residues long. The ends were cut back, 4 bases at V and 4 bases at J, with 16 bases in the middle. Germline V lookup: CDR1 LGHNA, CDR2 YNFKEQ.

This clonotype was recorded at least ten times. This chain connects TRBV20-1 to TRBJ2-5, with D possibly being TRBD2 (5 bases). This CDR3 is built from 16 residues. Trimming stripped 0 bases from V and 1 base from J, with 15 bases between. Germline V CDR1 and CDR2: DFQATT, SNEGSKA (reference sequence). The DNA of the CDR3 is TGCAGTGCTAGAGACCGACTCGCGGGCTCCCAAGAGACCCAGTACTTC. This codes for CSARDRLAGSQETQYF.

This clonotype was seen a handful of times. The chain employs TRBV5-6 and TRBJ2-7; TRBD1 matches 12 bases. Germline trimming cut 7 bases from V and 4 bases from J; bases unmatched to any gene: 9. The CDR3 consists of 15 residues. Germline assignment: CDR1 SGHDT and CDR2 YYEEEE. The CDR3 sequence: CASGRRDRGRYEQYF. CDR3 in DNA: TGTGCCAGCGGCCGTAGGGACAGGGGGCGGTACGAGCAGTACTTC.

The rearrangement links TRBV7-2 to TRBJ2-3, with unresolved D. CDR1 SGHTA and CDR2 FQGNSA come from the germline V gene. This CDR3 has 13 residues. V lost 2 bases and J lost 10, with 13 bases in between. The CDR3 region is CASSLRRDVPQYF. CDR3 in DNA: TGTGCCAGCAGCTTACGACGAGACGTACCGCAGTATTTT.

The chain has TRBV5-1 and TRBJ2-7; D is uncertain. V was cut by 1 base and J by 0 bases, with 8 bases left in between. This CDR3 comprises 14 residues. CDR1 is SGHRS and CDR2 is YFSETQ in the germline V gene. The CDR3 nucleotides are TGCGCCAGCAGCTTGCACCGAGCCTCCTACGAGCAGTACTTC. Its translation is CASSLHRASYEQYF. Full variable domain (remainder filled in from reference TRBV5-1 and TRBJ2-7): KAGVTQTPRYLIKTRGQQVTLSCSPISGHRSVSWYQQTPGQGLQFLFEYFSETQRNKGNFPGRFSGRQFSNSRSEMNVSTLELGDSALYLCASSLHRASYEQYFGPGTRLTVT.

In its sample, this clonotype was seen many times. This chain uses TRBV29-1 with TRBJ2-1, with 15 bases fitting TRBD2. With V trimmed by 8 bases and J by 8 bases, 10 bases remained unmatched. Germline V lookup: CDR1 SQVTM, CDR2 ANQGSEA. The CDR3 is 15 amino acids. The CDR3 sequence is CSIPPRTSGRDEQFF. The CDR3 bases are TGCAGCATACCGCCCCGGACTAGCGGGAGGGATGAGCAGTTCTTC.

This clonotype showed up just a few times. The genes are TRBV15 and TRBJ2-3; 7 bases agree with TRBD1. CDR1 and CDR2 (germline): LNHNV, YYDKDF (reference sequence). V lost 5 bases and J lost 0; bases outside the gene matches: 5. The CDR3 contains 15 residues. The CDR3 DNA is TGTGCCACCAGCGGCAGACAGGGCAGCACAGATACGCAGTATTTT. Residues: CATSGRQGSTDTQYF.

Here the CDR3 reads CASSVTSGASYNEQFF. CDR3 DNA: TGTGCCAGCAGCGTAACTAGCGGGGCCTCCTACAATGAGCAGTTCTTC. The rearrangement joins TRBV9 to TRBJ2-1; the match to TRBD2 covers 10 bases. Trimming at V came to 1 base and at J to 0 bases, leaving 1 base not matched to a gene. This CDR3 is 16 amino acids long. The germline gives CDR1 SGDLS, CDR2 YYNGEE.

This clonotype was observed at least ten times. The chain combines TRBV4-2 with TRBJ2-7; D may be TRBD1 (5 bases). Germline CDR1 reads LGHNA; CDR2 reads YNFKEQ. This CDR3 has 14 residues. V lost 4 bases to trimming and J lost 6 bases, with 16 bases between them. The CDR3 DNA sequence: TGTGCCAGCAGCCGAGACAGTGGGTTCGGCGAGCAGTACTTC. It yields the protein CASSRDSGFGEQYF.

The rearrangement uses TRBV29-1 and TRBJ1-1; D call uncertain. From germline, CDR1 is SQVTM and CDR2 ANQGSEA. This CDR3 region has 13 residues. In DNA, the CDR3 is TGCATCTGTGTGGGGTCGGGAAACACTGAAGCTTTCTTT. It specifies CICVGSGNTEAFF.

The chain carries TRBV7-9 and TRBJ2-5, with no clear D. With 3 bases removed from V and 0 bases from J, the gap between germline ends came to 5 bases. This CDR3 contains 13 residues. CDR1 SEHNR and CDR2 FQNEAQ come from the germline V gene (reference sequence). This CDR3 reads CASSFIYQETQYF. The CDR3 region has the DNA TGTGCCAGCAGCTTTATTTACCAAGAGACCCAGTACTTC.

This clonotype was found many times. V gene TRBV20-1 combines with J gene TRBJ2-3; D not certain. Looked up from germline, CDR1 is DFQATT and CDR2 is SNEGSKA (reference sequence). The CDR3 sequence is 13 residues long. V was pared by 5 bases and J by 2 bases, with 11 bases between. CDR3 coding DNA: TGCAGTGCTTACCGAGTATACACAGATACGCAGTATTTT. The encoded protein is CSAYRVYTDTQYF.

The V and J genes are TRBV4-1 and TRBJ1-2; 8 bases align to TRBD1. The CDR3 has 15 amino acids. The germline CDR1 and CDR2 sequences are MGHRA and YSYEKL. V dropped 4 bases and J dropped 5; count of bases not matched to a gene: 9. In nucleotides, the CDR3 is TGCGCCAGCAGCCCCGGACAGGGAGGATGGTATGGCTACACCTTC. It is translated as CASSPGQGGWYGYTF.

This clonotype was recorded many times. The chain joins TRBV7-2 to TRBJ2-7; no definite D call. V lost 2 bases to trimming and J lost 0 bases, with 5 bases between them. Germline CDR1 reads SGHTA; CDR2 reads FQGNSA. The CDR3 is made up of 13 amino acids. The CDR3 bases are TGTGCCAGCAGCTTATCGGCCTCCTACGAGCAGTACTTC. Its translation is CASSLSASYEQYF.